These 20 T cell receptor beta chains came from one sample sequenced in a study of shared clonotypes between healthy human individuals. Produced via immunoSEQ multiplex PCR; TCRdb's table is partial and in-frame only. The repertoire consists of roughly 1,500,000 clones, with about 98.5% occurring once and the leading ten covering about 0.35%. Sequenced: naive CD4+ T cells sorted from blood. Documented subset: CD45RA+ positively selected. These receptors were obtained from a man aged 25-45 years in good health.

This chain connects TRBV18 to TRBJ1-4, with D unclear. CDR1 is KGHSH and CDR2 is LQKENI in the germline V gene. The CDR3 covers 13 residues. Trimming shortened V by 3 bases and J by 6 bases, and 8 bases separated the two germline ends. The CDR3 loop is CASSPTLDEKLFF. DNA for the CDR3: TGTGCCAGCTCACCGACCTTGGATGAAAAACTGTTTTTT.

The rearrangement links TRBV9 to TRBJ2-1; possibly TRBD2 for D (7 bases). Trimming left V 5 bases short and J 0 bases short, with 15 bases between. From germline, CDR1 is SGDLS and CDR2 YYNGEE. The CDR3 extends over 16 amino acids. The CDR3 DNA sequence: TGTGCCAGCAGTACAGGGCGGGGGAGCTCCTACAATGAGCAGTTCTTC. Protein: CASSTGRGSSYNEQFF. Complete variable domain (other parts from reference TRBV9 and TRBJ2-1): DSGVTQTPKHLITATGQRVTLRCSPRSGDLSVYWYQQSLDQGLQFLIQYYNGEERAKGNILERFSAQQFPDLHSELNLSSLELGDSALYFCASSTGRGSSYNEQFFGPGTRLTVL.

The chain employs TRBV5-1 and TRBJ2-7; D is uncertain. V lost 4 bases and J 9 bases, leaving 8 bases between the germline ends. The length of the CDR3 is 10 residues. Germline CDR1 and CDR2: SGHRS and YFSETQ. Here the CDR3 reads CASSPDVQYF. In DNA form, the CDR3 reads TGCGCCAGCAGCCCGGATGTGCAGTACTTC.

As to this clone: Other DNA variants within this sample encode the same CDR3. The CDR3 DNA sequence: TGTGCCAGTAGTATCCCCGGGGGTACCGAGCAGTACTTC. This sequence encodes CASSIPGGTEQYF. The chain uses TRBV19 and TRBJ2-7; TRBD2 might be the D (6 bases). Between the trimmed V and J ends, which lost 3 bases and 6 bases, there was a span of 12 bases. This CDR3 comprises 13 residues. The germline V gene encodes CDR1 LNHDA and CDR2 SQIVND (reference sequence).

V gene TRBV2 combines with J gene TRBJ2-7, with a possible D match to TRBD1 (6 bases). Trimming left V 7 bases short and J 0 bases short, with 13 bases between. There are 14 residues in the CDR3. CDR1 SNHLY and CDR2 FYNNEI come from the germline V gene. CDR3: CASTQDSLSYEQYF. CDR3 bases: TGTGCCAGCACCCAGGACAGTCTCTCCTACGAGCAGTACTTC.

The rearrangement links TRBV10-3 to TRBJ2-1, with 9 bases matching TRBD1. V gave up 6 bases and J gave up 7 bases; unmatched junction bases: 10. Germline CDR1 reads ENHRY; CDR2 reads SYGVKD. This CDR3 has 15 amino acids. The CDR3 reads CAIRDRGKISNEQFF. In DNA, the CDR3 is TGTGCCATCAGGGACAGGGGCAAAATATCAAATGAGCAGTTCTTC.

This sequence joins TRBV12-5 and TRBJ2-3; 8 nucleotides line up with TRBD1. The CDR3 sequence is 16 residues long. With V trimmed by 3 bases and J by 6 bases, 11 bases remained unmatched. The germline V gene encodes CDR1 LGHNT and CDR2 FRNRAP. In DNA form, the CDR3 reads TGTGCTAGTGGTTTCTTGTCGACAGGGGCGGAGGATACGCAGTATTTT. It translates to CASGFLSTGAEDTQYF.

The rearrangement joins TRBV21-1 to TRBJ2-7; the table assigns TRBD2, which was not confirmed against the DNA. TRBV21-1 is assigned pseudogene status. The CDR3 spans 12 residues. The CDR3 sequence is CASSKVIHEQYF. The CDR3 DNA sequence: TGTGCCAGCAGCAAAGTTATCCACGAGCAGTACTTC.

Of note for this clone: The identical CDR3 is also encoded by other nucleotide sequences in the sample. The chain carries TRBV18 and TRBJ2-7; 9 nucleotides match TRBD2. The CDR3 runs to 14 residues. Germline-derived CDR1 and CDR2 are KGHSH and LQKENI. The V and J ends lost 6 bases and 2 bases, in that order; junction bases with no gene match: 5. The CDR3 nucleotides read TGTGCCAGCTCCCCAGCGGGAGGCACCTACGAGCAGTACTTC. This gives the protein CASSPAGGTYEQYF.

This clone was detected once. CDR3 sequence (DNA): TGCAGTGCTAGAGCCAGCGGTGAAGCTTTCTTT. It encodes CSARASGEAFF. The chain combines TRBV20-1 with TRBJ1-1; no firm D call. The CDR3 contains 11 residues. Trimming shortened V by 1 base and J by 7 bases, and 7 bases separated the two germline ends. Germline values: CDR1 DFQATT, CDR2 SNEGSKA (reference sequence).

V is TRBV5-4 and J is TRBJ2-7; 7 bases are a match to TRBD1. Germline V gives CDR1 SGHNT, CDR2 YYREEE (reference sequence). The CDR3 is 14 residues long. The V gene end was trimmed by 0 bases and the J gene end by 7 bases; junction bases not matched to a gene: 7. The DNA of the CDR3 is TGTGCCAGCAGCTTGGGGGCCCTCAGGGGGGAGCAGTACTTC. Protein: CASSLGALRGEQYF.

The chain has TRBV27 and TRBJ2-7; D not certain. The CDR3 contains 13 residues. The ends were cut back, 5 bases at V and 3 bases at J, with 11 bases in the middle. Germline-derived CDR1 and CDR2 are MNHEY and SMNVEV (reference sequence). CDR3 loop: CASSPRQFYEQYF. The CDR3 bases are TGTGCCAGCAGTCCCCGGCAATTCTACGAGCAGTACTTC.

This chain uses TRBV7-9 with TRBJ2-3; 8 nucleotides agree with TRBD2. The trim removed 2 bases at V and 6 bases at J, leaving 10 bases unmatched. CDR1 is SEHNR and CDR2 is FQNEAQ in the germline V gene (reference sequence). This CDR3 contains 16 residues. The CDR3 is CASSLLSGGYLDTQYF. The CDR3 bases are TGTGCCAGCAGCTTACTGTCGGGGGGGTACCTGGATACGCAGTATTTT.

This clone appeared once. The sample carries other DNA sequences with the same CDR3. V gene TRBV5-1 combines with J gene TRBJ2-5; maybe TRBD1 (6 bases). V lost 2 bases to trimming and J lost 2 bases, with 7 bases between them. The CDR3 consists of 13 residues. Germline lookup yields CDR1 SGHRS and CDR2 YFSETQ. The CDR3 DNA sequence: TGCGCCAGCAGCTTACAGGGACAAGAGACCCAGTACTTC. Translation: CASSLQGQETQYF.

The J gene is TRBJ2-7, the V gene TRBV5-1, with D possibly TRBD1 on 5 matching bases. The germline V and J ends were trimmed by 0 bases and 2 bases, with 12 bases remaining between them. The CDR3 covers 15 residues. Per the germline V gene, CDR1 is SGHRS and CDR2 is YFSETQ. CDR3 in DNA: TGCGCCAGCAGCTTGGTTCCGGACACAACCTACGAGCAGTACTTC. Its protein product is CASSLVPDTTYEQYF.

The CDR3 loop reads CASSATLNTEAFF. CDR3 coding DNA: TGTGCCAGCAGCGCGACACTGAACACTGAAGCTTTCTTT. This chain links TRBV9 with TRBJ1-1; D is ambiguous. Germline lookup yields CDR1 SGDLS and CDR2 YYNGEE. CDR3 length: 13 residues. V was cut by 3 bases and J by 0 bases, with 6 bases left in between.

V gene TRBV5-1 combines with J gene TRBJ2-1, with D tentatively TRBD2 (6 bases). Germline CDR1 reads SGHRS; CDR2 reads YFSETQ. The germline V and J ends were trimmed by 4 bases and 1 base, with 12 bases remaining between them. CDR3 length: 15 residues. This CDR3 reads CASSPSVQSYNEQFF. The CDR3 DNA reads as TGCGCCAGCAGCCCTAGCGTTCAGTCCTACAATGAGCAGTTCTTC. The variable domain in full, with the rest retrieved from reference TRBV5-1 and TRBJ2-1, is KAGVTQTPRYLIKTRGQQVTLSCSPISGHRSVSWYQQTPGQGLQFLFEYFSETQRNKGNFPGRFSGRQFSNSRSEMNVSTLELGDSALYLCASSPSVQSYNEQFFGPGTRLTVL.

The sample holds one count of this clone. V and J are TRBV6-6 and TRBJ2-7; perhaps TRBD2 as D (6 bases). The CDR3 has 15 amino acids. Trimming took 5 bases from V and 0 from J, leaving 14 bases between them. The germline CDR1 and CDR2 sequences are MNHNY and SVGAGI (reference sequence). CDR3 sequence reads: CASSKTSRHSYEQYF. CDR3 in DNA: TGTGCCAGCAGTAAAACTAGCCGACACTCCTACGAGCAGTACTTC.

This CDR3 is CASSPRREADTQYF. CDR3 coding DNA: TGTGCCAGCTCACCACGGCGGGAAGCAGATACGCAGTATTTT. The chain joins TRBV18 to TRBJ2-3; a possible D gene is TRBD2 (6 bases). The CDR3 is 14 amino acids. Germline CDR1 is KGHSH and CDR2 is LQKENI. V shed 1 base and J shed 4 bases, with 9 bases lying between them.

DNA of the CDR3: TGTGCCAGCAGTGAAAGCGGGAGCCTCTACGAGCAGTACTTC. Translated: CASSESGSLYEQYF. This chain connects TRBV25-1 to TRBJ2-7; TRBD2 agrees at 8 bases. This CDR3 is 14 amino acids long. Per the germline V gene, CDR1 is MGHDK and CDR2 is SYGVNS. After removal of 2 bases from V and 3 bases from J, the junction contained 3 bases not matched to a gene.